This TCR beta chain was captured in a study of blood T cell repertoires in COVID-19. Study-wide background: The origin of the acute and convalescent COVID-19 samples was the United States, Italy and Spain.

Germline loops: CDR1 LNHDA, CDR2 SQIVND (reference sequence). The V end lost 5 bases, the J end lost 6 bases, and 19 bases lay between the germline ends. There are 16 residues in the CDR3. Sequencing used immunoSEQ multiplex PCR; TCRdb keeps in-frame clones, though not all of them. The profile shows about 320,000 clones, 65% to 90% of them singletons. The clonotype comes from a human donor in a cohort sampled during active COVID-19. V is TRBV19 and J is TRBJ2-2; tentatively, D is TRBD1 (7 bases). Specimen: peripheral blood. CDR3 residues: CASSVRQGGRSGELFF. For the CDR3, the DNA is TGTGCCAGTAGTGTCCGGCAGGGGGGTCGGTCCGGGGAGCTGTTTTTT.